The 32 T cell receptor beta chains given below trace back to one sample, sequenced in a study of blood T cells in healthy people across ages. Through a sample-barcoded 5' primer and a J-beta primer mix, a second PCR was run for roughly 6 to 11 cycles. One entry per CDR3 protein results from TCRdb running MiXCR on the 5' RACE reads. The sample has 600,000 to 650,000 distinct CDR3 sequences; about 54% are singletons. Sequences were obtained from blood. These receptors were obtained from a man aged 55-75 years in good health.

This clonotype was seen a few times. The chain recombines TRBV7-8 with TRBJ2-1; D is possibly TRBD2 (7 bases). From germline, CDR1 is SGHVS and CDR2 FQNEAQ. The V gene lost 5 bases and the J gene lost 8 bases, with 13 bases spanning the gap. This CDR3 comprises 13 residues. The CDR3 is CASSAAGAYEQFF. The CDR3 nucleotides read TGTGCCAGCAGCGCCGCGGGGGCCTATGAGCAGTTCTTC.

The V call is TRBV18, the J call TRBJ2-1; D might be TRBD2 (7 bases). The germline V and J ends were trimmed by 6 bases and 0 bases, with 15 bases remaining between them. The V gene's germline CDR1 is KGHSH and CDR2 LQKENI. The CDR3 totals 16 residues. The CDR3: CASSIAGAFSYNEQFF. The CDR3 nucleotides read TGTGCCAGCTCTATCGCGGGGGCCTTCTCCTACAATGAGCAGTTCTTC.

The chain uses TRBV20-1 and TRBJ2-5, with D possibly TRBD2 on 7 matching bases. Germline CDR1 reads DFQATT; CDR2 reads SNEGSKA (reference sequence). This CDR3 is built from 17 residues. V dropped 2 bases and J dropped 5 bases, with 24 bases sitting between them. CDR3 DNA: TGCAGTGCTAGATGGTCTACTGGCGGGGGCGGGGCGGAGACCCAGTACTTC. This encodes CSARWSTGGGGAETQYF.

This clonotype showed up just a few times. This sequence joins TRBV20-1 and TRBJ1-6; D remains ambiguous. Germline V lookup: CDR1 DFQATT, CDR2 SNEGSKA (reference sequence). V lost 3 bases, J lost 8 bases, and 11 bases lay in between. The CDR3 sequence is 13 residues long. Here the CDR3 reads CSASLMLDSPLHF. The CDR3 DNA follows: TGCAGTGCTAGTTTGATGTTGGATTCACCCCTCCACTTT.

This clonotype was detected only a few times. The chain employs TRBV29-1 and TRBJ2-5; 11 bases line up with TRBD1. J gave up 4 bases and V 7 bases, and 5 bases lay outside the gene matches. The CDR3 consists of 13 residues. Germline V gene data show CDR1 as SQVTM and CDR2 as ANQGSEA. The CDR3 DNA reads TGCAGCGCCCAGGGACAGGGGGGAGAGACCCAGTACTTC. This codes for CSAQGQGGETQYF.

The chain carries TRBV29-1 and TRBJ2-1; tentatively, D is TRBD2 (5 bases). This CDR3 spans 15 amino acids. From germline, CDR1 is SQVTM and CDR2 ANQGSEA. V gave up 1 base and J gave up 0 bases, with 10 bases separating them. The CDR3 here is CSVEGGGSSYNEQFF. In DNA, the CDR3 is TGCAGCGTTGAAGGTGGTGGGAGCTCCTACAATGAGCAGTTCTTC.

The J gene is TRBJ2-1, the V gene TRBV6-5, with unresolved D. The germline gives CDR1 MNHEY, CDR2 SVGAGI. V lost 2 bases and J 3 bases, leaving 11 bases between the germline ends. The CDR3 consists of 15 residues. This chain's CDR3 is CASSYGVRSYNEQFF. The CDR3 DNA sequence: TGTGCCAGCAGTTACGGGGTAAGGAGCTACAATGAGCAGTTCTTC.

The DNA for the CDR3 is TGTGCCAGCAGTTTCATTAGCGGGTCCACAGATACGCAGTATTTT. It is translated as CASSFISGSTDTQYF. J is TRBJ2-3 and V is TRBV27; 7 bases agree with TRBD2. The CDR3 spans 15 residues. Germline-derived CDR1 and CDR2 are MNHEY and SMNVEV (reference sequence). V lost 3 bases and J lost 2; bases outside the gene matches: 5.

With regard to this clonotype: An end of the junction does not agree with germline; a read error may underlie this. The chain uses TRBV27 and TRBJ2-4, with TRBD1 as a possible D gene (6 bases). The J call is uncertain, as TRBJ2-7 better fits the DNA end. Germline CDR1 reads MNHEY; CDR2 reads SMNVEV (reference sequence). CDR3 size: 14 residues. This CDR3 reads CASRLSAGEYEQYF. In DNA form, the CDR3 reads TGTGCCAGCAGGTTATCGGCAGGGGAATACGAGCAGTACTTC.

The chain links TRBV7-9 to TRBJ1-2, with D perhaps matching TRBD1 (6 bases). Trimming cost V 4 bases and J 0 bases, with 15 bases left between them. The CDR3 consists of 16 residues. Germline V gives CDR1 SEHNR, CDR2 FQNEAQ (reference sequence). Here the CDR3 reads CASSWGGARPNYGYTF. CDR3 DNA: TGTGCCAGCAGCTGGGGGGGGGCCCGACCTAACTATGGCTACACCTTC.

This chain connects TRBV15 to TRBJ2-5, with D tentatively TRBD1 or TRBD2 (7 bases each). This CDR3 is 16 amino acids long. The V end was cut by 2 bases, the J end by 1 base, with 14 bases between. Germline values: CDR1 LNHNV, CDR2 YYDKDF (reference sequence). CDR3 loop: CATSRLQGRGQETQYF. CDR3 nucleotides: TGTGCCACCAGCAGATTACAGGGGAGGGGCCAAGAGACCCAGTACTTC.

This clonotype was observed at least ten times. V is TRBV29-1 and J is TRBJ2-5, with TRBD1 matching over 9 bases. V trimming: 5 bases; J trimming: 5 bases; junction bases outside the gene matches: 6. The CDR3 length is 13 residues. Looked up from germline, CDR1 is SQVTM and CDR2 is ANQGSEA. Here the CDR3 reads CSVRGQGGETQYF. As DNA, the CDR3 is TGCAGCGTTCGGGGACAGGGTGGGGAGACCCAGTACTTC. Full variable domain (outside the CDR3, taken from reference TRBV29-1 and TRBJ2-5): SAVISQKPSRDICQRGTSLTIQCQVDSQVTMMFWYRQQPGQSLTLIATANQGSEATYESGFVIDKFPISRPNLTFSTLTVSNMSPEDSSIYLCSVRGQGGETQYFGPGTRLLVL.

This clonotype was counted between two and nine times. V gene TRBV3-1 combines with J gene TRBJ2-5; TRBD2 matches 7 bases. This CDR3 is 13 amino acids long. V gave up 2 bases and J gave up 5 bases; unmatched junction bases: 2. CDR1 is LGHDT and CDR2 is YNNKEL in the germline V gene (reference sequence). This chain's CDR3 is CASSQQLAETQYF. CDR3 nucleotide sequence: TGTGCCAGCAGCCAACAACTAGCGGAGACCCAGTACTTC.

V and J are TRBV12-3 or TRBV12-4 and TRBJ2-6; unclear D gene. V lost 7 bases and J 4 bases, leaving 8 bases between the germline ends. This CDR3 is 13 amino acids long. The DNA for the CDR3 is TGTGCCAGCACGCCCTTCGGGGCCAACGTCCTGACTTTC. It specifies CASTPFGANVLTF.

This clonotype has only one observation. V and J are TRBV20-1 and TRBJ1-5, with 11 bases identical to TRBD1. The CDR3 totals 17 residues. CDR1 DFQATT and CDR2 SNEGSKA come from the germline V gene (reference sequence). The junction had 7 bases not matched to a gene; V was cut back by 3 bases and J by 0 bases. The CDR3 loop is CSASGDRGSYSNQPQHF. The CDR3 DNA sequence: TGCAGTGCTAGTGGGGACAGGGGGTCTTATAGCAATCAGCCCCAGCATTTT.

V is TRBV5-1 and J is TRBJ2-3; TRBD2 is a possible D gene (5 bases). This CDR3 comprises 14 residues. V lost 4 bases to trimming and J lost 0 bases, with 9 bases between them. Germline V CDR1 and CDR2: SGHRS, YFSETQ. The CDR3 nucleotides are TGCGCCAGCAGCGTGAGGGTTAGCACAGATACGCAGTATTTT. Residues: CASSVRVSTDTQYF.

The chain couples TRBV28 to TRBJ2-5, with 8 bases fitting TRBD1. The J call may be wrong; the DNA end is better matched by TRBJ2-7. Germline CDR1 and CDR2: MDHEN and SYDVKM. The CDR3 consists of 13 residues. The CDR3 DNA reads TGTGCCAGCAGGCGACAGGGGCGCTACGAGCAGTACTTC. This gives the protein CASRRQGRYEQYF.

The chain employs TRBV20-1 and TRBJ2-3; 7 bases line up with TRBD1. Germline lookup yields CDR1 DFQATT and CDR2 SNEGSKA (reference sequence). This CDR3 region has 14 residues. V dropped 6 bases and J dropped 2; count of bases not matched to a gene: 8. CDR3 loop: CSARDRRSTDTQYF. As DNA, the CDR3 is TGCAGTGCCCGGGACAGAAGATCCACAGATACGCAGTATTTT.

J is TRBJ2-3 and V is TRBV29-1, with TRBD2 matching 12 bases. Germline-derived CDR1 and CDR2 are SQVTM and ANQGSEA. The length of the CDR3 is 18 residues. The junction had 14 bases not matched to a gene; V was cut back by 5 bases and J by 2 bases. The CDR3 protein is CSVRTSGTYWRNTDTQYF. CDR3 bases: TGCAGCGTTCGGACTAGCGGGACCTACTGGAGAAACACAGATACGCAGTATTTT.

The chain uses TRBV28 and TRBJ2-7, with no clear D. V lost 2 bases to trimming and J lost 2 bases, with 13 bases between them. The CDR3 is 15 amino acids. CDR1 and CDR2 from the germline V gene are MDHEN and SYDVKM. CDR3 coding DNA: TGTGCCAGCAGTTTAGGTGGGGTCCTAGCCTACGAGCAGTACTTC. It translates to CASSLGGVLAYEQYF. Looking up the rest from reference TRBV28 and TRBJ2-7 gives the full variable domain: DVKVTQSSRYLVKRTGEKVFLECVQDMDHENMFWYRQDPGLGLRLIYFSYDVKMKEKGDIPEGYSVSREKKERFSLILESASTNQTSMYLCASSLGGVLAYEQYFGPGTRLTVT.

Details on this clonotype: One end of the junction does not line up with germline, which may come from a read error. The rearrangement joins TRBV7-2 to TRBJ2-1, with TRBD2 as a possible D gene (5 bases). CDR3 length: 15 amino acids. Germline values: CDR1 SGHTA, CDR2 FQGNSA. CDR3 nucleotide sequence: TGTGCCGGCAGCTTAACGGGGTCCATGGGCGGTGAGCAGTTCTTC. Its translation is CAGSLTGSMGGEQFF.

The CDR3 sequence is CASSLGQNVYEQYF. The CDR3 nucleotides are TGTGCCAGCAGCCTAGGCCAAAATGTCTACGAGCAGTACTTC. The chain couples TRBV7-9 to TRBJ2-7; D not certain. The CDR3 has 14 residues. V shed 5 bases and J shed 3 bases, with 14 bases lying between them. Per germline, CDR1 SEHNR and CDR2 FQNEAQ (reference sequence).

The CDR3 region is CASSAYGTNLGYTF. CDR3 DNA sequence: TGTGCCAGCAGTGCGTACGGGACAAATCTTGGCTACACCTTC. The chain joins TRBV25-1 to TRBJ1-2, with a tentative D call TRBD1 (6 bases). The V end was cut by 4 bases, the J end by 7 bases, with 16 bases between. The CDR3 contains 14 residues. Germline V gene sequence: CDR1 MGHDK, CDR2 SYGVNS.

This clonotype was observed a few times. CDR3 in DNA: TGTGCCAGCAGCCCTGGAGCTCTGGAGACCCAGTACTTC. This codes for CASSPGALETQYF. The chain carries TRBV7-9 and TRBJ2-5; D gene ambiguous. V gave up 5 bases and J gave up 5 bases, with 12 bases separating them. Per germline, CDR1 SEHNR and CDR2 FQNEAQ (reference sequence). CDR3 length: 13 amino acids.

On this clonotype: This may stem from a read error, because a much larger clone lies one nucleotide away. The CDR3 region has the DNA TGTGCCTGCAGCCCATCCGGATATGGCTACACCTTC. Translated: CACSPSGYGYTF. This rearrangement joins TRBV14 to TRBJ1-2; D not resolved. Germline V lookup: CDR1 SGHDN, CDR2 FVKESK. This CDR3 is 12 amino acids long.

The chain has TRBV29-1 and TRBJ1-5; maybe TRBD1 (6 bases). This CDR3 region has 13 residues. Germline-derived CDR1 and CDR2 are SQVTM and ANQGSEA. V was trimmed by 6 bases and J by 6 bases, leaving 15 bases between them. The CDR3 reads CSVSAGAGQPQHF. The CDR3 DNA sequence: TGCAGCGTGAGCGCGGGGGCTGGTCAGCCCCAGCATTTT.

The rearrangement links TRBV4-2 to TRBJ1-1, with no clear D. Germline-derived CDR1 and CDR2 are LGHNA and YNFKEQ. Trimming pared 4 bases from V and 1 base from J, leaving 10 bases between. The CDR3 spans 14 residues. The CDR3 DNA reads TGTGCCAGCAGCCCGAGAGGGCCGAACACTGAAGCTTTCTTT. Translation gives CASSPRGPNTEAFF.

The chain uses TRBV5-1 and TRBJ2-3; D might be TRBD2 (7 bases). V was clipped by 4 bases and J by 4 bases, with 16 bases between them. There are 15 residues in the CDR3. Germline values: CDR1 SGHRS, CDR2 YFSETQ. The CDR3 DNA is TGCGCCAGCAGCCGTGGGGGGGGCGGAGCAGATACGCAGTATTTT. Its protein product is CASSRGGGGADTQYF. Together with reference TRBV5-1 and TRBJ2-3, the CDR3 gives the full variable domain: KAGVTQTPRYLIKTRGQQVTLSCSPISGHRSVSWYQQTPGQGLQFLFEYFSETQRNKGNFPGRFSGRQFSNSRSEMNVSTLELGDSALYLCASSRGGGGADTQYFGPGTRLTVL.

This clonotype was detected only a few times. V usage is TRBV3-1 and J usage is TRBJ1-2; D is perhaps TRBD1 (6 bases). V lost 0 bases, J lost 8 bases, and 10 bases lay in between. Looked up from germline, CDR1 is LGHDT and CDR2 is YNNKEL (reference sequence). The CDR3 totals 13 residues. CDR3 in DNA: TGTGCCAGCAGCCAAGAGGGGGCAGGGGGCTACACCTTC. This sequence encodes CASSQEGAGGYTF.

The J gene is TRBJ2-2, the V gene TRBV4-1, with D maybe TRBD1 (6 bases). Germline V lookup: CDR1 MGHRA, CDR2 YSYEKL. CDR3 length: 17 residues. V gave up 0 bases and J gave up 4 bases, with 15 bases separating them. CDR3 residues: CASSQDPDRWLTGELFF. In DNA, the CDR3 is TGCGCCAGCAGCCAAGATCCCGACAGGTGGCTCACCGGGGAGCTGTTTTTT.

Only a few counts were recorded for this clonotype. This chain links TRBV29-1 with TRBJ2-3, with D unclear. V was pared by 6 bases and J by 9 bases, with 16 bases between. In germline, CDR1 is SQVTM, CDR2 ANQGSEA. CDR3 length: 12 residues. The CDR3 protein is CSVLGWEGTQYF. The DNA of the CDR3 is TGCAGCGTCCTAGGCTGGGAAGGAACGCAGTATTTT.

The CDR3 protein is CASTQTGVEAFF. The CDR3 DNA sequence: TGTGCCAGCACACAAACAGGGGTAGAAGCTTTCTTT. The chain uses TRBV16 and TRBJ1-1; 7 positions match TRBD1. This CDR3 is built from 12 residues. Per germline, CDR1 KGHSY and CDR2 FQNENV. Trimming cost V 7 bases and J 8 bases; bases outside gene matches: 7.